The clone carrying this TCR beta chain was recorded many times. Its target is not known. Found in a library prepared for alpha chains, this beta chain is an off-target read, and its abundance has little meaning. This record belongs to a study of spatial heterogeneity in lung cancer. Study-level findings and limits: At resection, ubiquitous expanded tumor TCRs appeared in blood more than at follow-up.

Using its own MiXCR run on the 5' RACE reads, TCRdb lists one record per CDR3 protein. Among about 8,600 distinct CDR3 sequences, 3.5% to 5% were seen once, and the ten largest hold around 29%. Trimming left V 0 bases short and J 1 base short, with 17 bases between. The CDR3 length is 18 residues. Per germline, CDR1 SGHDT and CDR2 YYEEEE. Regarding time point: sample taken at primary tumor resection. TCRs were sequenced from unsorted whole RNA of tumor, nontumor lung or PBMC. This rearrangement joins TRBV5-6 to TRBJ2-1; D remains ambiguous. The clonotype comes from a male donor with early-stage non-small cell lung cancer. The sequenced sample was PBMCs, obtained at surgery. The CDR3 DNA reads TGTGCCAGCAGCTTGGAGGGTGCCCTTCTGCGATCCTACAATGAGCAGTTCTTC. Encoded protein: CASSLEGALLRSYNEQFF.